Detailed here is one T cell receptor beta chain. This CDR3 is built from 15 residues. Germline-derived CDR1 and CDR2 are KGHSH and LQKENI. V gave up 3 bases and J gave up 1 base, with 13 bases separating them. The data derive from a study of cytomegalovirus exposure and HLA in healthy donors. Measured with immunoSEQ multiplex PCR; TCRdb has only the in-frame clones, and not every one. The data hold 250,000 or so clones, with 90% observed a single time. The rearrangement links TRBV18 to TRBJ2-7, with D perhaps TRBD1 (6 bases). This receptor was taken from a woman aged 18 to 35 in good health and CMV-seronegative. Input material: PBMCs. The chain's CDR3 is CASSPIFGQSYEQYF. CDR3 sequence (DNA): TGTGCCAGCTCACCGATATTTGGACAGTCCTACGAGCAGTACTTC.